The entry that follows covers one T cell receptor (beta chain) sequence. No antigen is known for it. CDR3 length: 15 amino acids. V was pared by 1 base and J by 4 bases, with 11 bases between. In germline, CDR1 is SGHTA, CDR2 FQGNSA. This specimen belongs to a study of glioma-infiltrating T cells after dendritic cell vaccination. Overall study results and limits: Patients with more pretreatment TILs had longer time to progression and survival.

Input was 2 to 2.5 ug genomic DNA, or all available if less. The method was immunoSEQ multiplex PCR; TCRdb's version includes in-frame clones alone and lacks a portion of them. The repertoire holds 95,000 or so clones, with under 90% as singletons. PBMC sampling occurred before vaccination, two weeks after the third dose, and at progression. The specimen comprised blood, sampled before dendritic cell vaccination. This sequence was found in a human donor with glioblastoma. This chain joins TRBV7-2 and TRBJ1-3; perhaps TRBD1 as D (6 bases). Here the CDR3 DNA reads TGTGCCAGCAGCTTAGGGGGGCTTGGAGGAAACACCATATATTTT. Translating it yields CASSLGGLGGNTIYF.